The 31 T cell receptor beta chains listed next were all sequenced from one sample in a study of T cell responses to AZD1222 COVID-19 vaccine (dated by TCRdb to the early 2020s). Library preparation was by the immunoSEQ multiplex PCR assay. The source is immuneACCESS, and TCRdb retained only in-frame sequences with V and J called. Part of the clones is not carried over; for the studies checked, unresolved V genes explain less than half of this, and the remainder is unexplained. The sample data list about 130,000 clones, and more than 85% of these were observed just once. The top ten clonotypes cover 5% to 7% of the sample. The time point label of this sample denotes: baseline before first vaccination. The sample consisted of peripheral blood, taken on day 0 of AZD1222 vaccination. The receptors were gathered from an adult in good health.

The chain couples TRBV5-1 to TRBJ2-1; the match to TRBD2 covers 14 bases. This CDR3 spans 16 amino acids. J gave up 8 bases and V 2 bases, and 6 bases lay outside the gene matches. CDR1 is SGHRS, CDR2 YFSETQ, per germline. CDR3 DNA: TGCGCCAGCAGCTTAGGGACTAGCGGGAGAATTGATGAGCAGTTCTTC. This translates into CASSLGTSGRIDEQFF.

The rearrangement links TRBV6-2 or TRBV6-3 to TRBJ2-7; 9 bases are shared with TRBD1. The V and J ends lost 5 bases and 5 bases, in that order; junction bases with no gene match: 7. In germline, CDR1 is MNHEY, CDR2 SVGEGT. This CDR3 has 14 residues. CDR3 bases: TGTGCCAGCAGTAACCCCGGGACAGGGAACGAGCAGTACTTC. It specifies CASSNPGTGNEQYF.

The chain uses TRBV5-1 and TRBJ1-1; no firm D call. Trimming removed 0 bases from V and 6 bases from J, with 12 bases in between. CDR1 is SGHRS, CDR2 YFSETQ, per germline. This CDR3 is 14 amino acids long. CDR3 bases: TGCGCCAGCAGCTTGGTTGGGCAGGCGGCTGAAGCTTTCTTT. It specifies CASSLVGQAAEAFF.

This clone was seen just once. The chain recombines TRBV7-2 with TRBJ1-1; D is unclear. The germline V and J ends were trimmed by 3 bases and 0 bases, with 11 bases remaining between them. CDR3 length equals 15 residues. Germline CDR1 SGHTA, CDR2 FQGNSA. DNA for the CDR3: TGTGCCAGCAGCTTCGGGGTCGAAGTGAACACTGAAGCTTTCTTT. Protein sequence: CASSFGVEVNTEAFF.

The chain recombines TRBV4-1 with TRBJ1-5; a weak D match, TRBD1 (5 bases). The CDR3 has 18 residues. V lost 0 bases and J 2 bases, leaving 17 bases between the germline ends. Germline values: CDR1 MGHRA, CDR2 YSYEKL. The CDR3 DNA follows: TGCGCCAGCAGCCAAGAAGAGATCTCGACAGTAGGCAATCAGCCCCAGCATTTT. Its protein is CASSQEEISTVGNQPQHF.

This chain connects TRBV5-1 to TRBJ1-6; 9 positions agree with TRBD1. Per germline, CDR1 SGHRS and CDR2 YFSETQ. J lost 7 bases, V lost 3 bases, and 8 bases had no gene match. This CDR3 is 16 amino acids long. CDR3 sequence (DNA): TGCGCCAGCAGCTCGACCGGGACAGGGAGGAATTCACCCCTCCACTTT. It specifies CASSSTGTGRNSPLHF.

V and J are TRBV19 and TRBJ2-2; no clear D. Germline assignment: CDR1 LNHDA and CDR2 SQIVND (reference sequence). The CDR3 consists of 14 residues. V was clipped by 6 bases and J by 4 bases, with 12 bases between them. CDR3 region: CASSRPGATGELFF. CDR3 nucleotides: TGTGCCAGTAGCCGGCCGGGCGCCACCGGGGAGCTGTTTTTT.

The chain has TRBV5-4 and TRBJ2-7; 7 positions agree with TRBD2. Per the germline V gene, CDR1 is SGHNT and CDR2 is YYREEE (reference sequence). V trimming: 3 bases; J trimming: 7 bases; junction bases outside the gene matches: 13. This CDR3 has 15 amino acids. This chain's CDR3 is CASSSPGGGMLEQYF. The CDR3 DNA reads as TGTGCCAGCAGCTCCCCCGGGGGAGGGATGCTTGAGCAGTACTTC.

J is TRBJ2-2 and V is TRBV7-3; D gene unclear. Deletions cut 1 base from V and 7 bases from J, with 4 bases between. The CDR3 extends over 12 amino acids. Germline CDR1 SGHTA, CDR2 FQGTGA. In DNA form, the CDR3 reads TGTGCCAGCAGCTTAATAAACGGGGAGCTGTTTTTT. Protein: CASSLINGELFF.

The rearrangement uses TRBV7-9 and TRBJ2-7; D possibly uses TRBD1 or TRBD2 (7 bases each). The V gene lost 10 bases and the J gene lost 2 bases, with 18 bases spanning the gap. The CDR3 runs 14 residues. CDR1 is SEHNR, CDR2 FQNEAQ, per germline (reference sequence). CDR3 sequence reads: CAINSRGGPYEQYF. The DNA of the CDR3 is TGTGCCATCAACTCCAGGGGGGGCCCCTACGAGCAGTACTTC.

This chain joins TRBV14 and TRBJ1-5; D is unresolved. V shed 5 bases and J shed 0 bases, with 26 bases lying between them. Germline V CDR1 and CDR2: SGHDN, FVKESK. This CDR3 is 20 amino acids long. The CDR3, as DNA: TGTGCCAGCAGCTCTCGGGCCTTTAAGAGTCCTTTTGGTAGCAATCAGCCCCAGCATTTT. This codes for CASSSRAFKSPFGSNQPQHF.

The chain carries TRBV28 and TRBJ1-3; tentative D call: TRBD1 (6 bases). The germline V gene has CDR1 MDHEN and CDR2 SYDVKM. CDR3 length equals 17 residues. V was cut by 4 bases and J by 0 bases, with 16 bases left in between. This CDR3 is CASSSVQGIYSGNTIYF. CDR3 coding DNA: TGTGCCAGCAGTTCAGTCCAGGGGATTTACTCTGGAAACACCATATATTTT.

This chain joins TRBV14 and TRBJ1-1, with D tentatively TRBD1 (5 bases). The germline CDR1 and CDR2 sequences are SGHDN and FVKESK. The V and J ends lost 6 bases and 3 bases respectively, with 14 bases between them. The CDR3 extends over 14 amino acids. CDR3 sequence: CASSAQGGYTEAFF. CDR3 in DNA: TGTGCCAGCAGTGCTCAGGGCGGGTACACTGAAGCTTTCTTT.

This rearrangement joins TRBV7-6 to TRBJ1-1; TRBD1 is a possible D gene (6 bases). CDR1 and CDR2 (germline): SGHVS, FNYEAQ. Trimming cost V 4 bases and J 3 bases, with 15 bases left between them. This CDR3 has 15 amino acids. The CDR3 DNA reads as TGTGCCAGCAGCTCAGATGCAGGGGTTGACACTGAAGCTTTCTTT. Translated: CASSSDAGVDTEAFF.

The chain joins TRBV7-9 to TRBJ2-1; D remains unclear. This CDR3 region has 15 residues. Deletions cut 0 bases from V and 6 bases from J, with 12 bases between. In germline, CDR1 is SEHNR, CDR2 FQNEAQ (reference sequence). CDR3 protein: CASSLAGKEINEQFF. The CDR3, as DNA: TGTGCCAGCAGCTTAGCCGGCAAAGAAATCAATGAGCAGTTCTTC.

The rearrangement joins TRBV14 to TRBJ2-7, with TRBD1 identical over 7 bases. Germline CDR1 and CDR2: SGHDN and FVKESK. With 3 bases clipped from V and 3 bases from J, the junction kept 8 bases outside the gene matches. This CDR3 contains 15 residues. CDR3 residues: CASSHDRQGGYEQYF. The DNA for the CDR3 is TGTGCCAGCAGCCACGACCGACAGGGCGGCTACGAGCAGTACTTC.

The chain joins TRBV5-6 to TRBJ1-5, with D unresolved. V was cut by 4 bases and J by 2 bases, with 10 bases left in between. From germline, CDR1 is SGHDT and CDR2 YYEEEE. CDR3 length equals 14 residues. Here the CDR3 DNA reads TGTGCCAGCAGCCTGGGAATCGGCAATCAGCCCCAGCATTTT. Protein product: CASSLGIGNQPQHF. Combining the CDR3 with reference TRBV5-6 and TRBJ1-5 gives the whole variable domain DAGVTQSPTHLIKTRGQQVTLRCSPKSGHDTVSWYQQALGQGPQFIFQYYEEEERQRGNFPDRFSGHQFPNYSSELNVNALLLGDSALYLCASSLGIGNQPQHFGDGTRLSIL.

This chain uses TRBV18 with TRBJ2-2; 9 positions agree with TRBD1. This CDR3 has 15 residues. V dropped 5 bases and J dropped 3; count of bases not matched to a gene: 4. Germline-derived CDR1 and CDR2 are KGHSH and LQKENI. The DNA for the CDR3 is TGTGCCAGCTCAGCACAGGGGGCTGACACCGGGGAGCTGTTTTTT. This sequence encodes CASSAQGADTGELFF. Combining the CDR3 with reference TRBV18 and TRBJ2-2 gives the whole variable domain NAGVMQNPRHLVRRRGQEARLRCSPMKGHSHVYWYRQLPEEGLKFMVYLQKENIIDESGMPKERFSAEFPKEGPSILRIQQVVRGDSAAYFCASSAQGADTGELFFGEGSRLTVL.

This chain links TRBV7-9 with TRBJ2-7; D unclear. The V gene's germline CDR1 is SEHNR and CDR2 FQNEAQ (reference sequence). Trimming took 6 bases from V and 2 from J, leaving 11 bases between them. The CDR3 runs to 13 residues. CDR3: CASRDGRTYEQYF. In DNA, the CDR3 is TGTGCCAGCAGAGACGGACGGACCTACGAGCAGTACTTC.

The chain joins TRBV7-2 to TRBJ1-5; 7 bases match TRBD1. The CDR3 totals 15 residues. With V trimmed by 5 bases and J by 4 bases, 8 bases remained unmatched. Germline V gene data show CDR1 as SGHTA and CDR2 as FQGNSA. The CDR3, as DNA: TGTGCCAGCAGCCCCGGGACAGCAAATAATCAGCCCCAGCATTTT. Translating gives CASSPGTANNQPQHF.

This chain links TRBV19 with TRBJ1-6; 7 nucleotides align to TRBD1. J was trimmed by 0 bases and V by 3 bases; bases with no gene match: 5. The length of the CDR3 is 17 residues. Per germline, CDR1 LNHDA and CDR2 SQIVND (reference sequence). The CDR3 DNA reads TGTGCCAGTAGTATTAGACAGGGTTCCTCCTATAATTCACCCCTCCACTTT. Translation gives CASSIRQGSSYNSPLHF.

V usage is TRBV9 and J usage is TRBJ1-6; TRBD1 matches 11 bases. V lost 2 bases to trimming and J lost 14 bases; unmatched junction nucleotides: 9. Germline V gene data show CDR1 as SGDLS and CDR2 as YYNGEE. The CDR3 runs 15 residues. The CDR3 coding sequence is TGTGCCAGCAGCGTGGGGACAGGGGGAGGTGAGGCCCTCCACTTT. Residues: CASSVGTGGGEALHF.

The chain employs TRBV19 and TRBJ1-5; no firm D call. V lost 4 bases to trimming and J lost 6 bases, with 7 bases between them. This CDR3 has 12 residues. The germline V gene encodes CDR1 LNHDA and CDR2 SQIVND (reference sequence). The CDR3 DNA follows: TGTGCCAGTAGTAAAAACCTTCAGCCCCAGCATTTT. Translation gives CASSKNLQPQHF.

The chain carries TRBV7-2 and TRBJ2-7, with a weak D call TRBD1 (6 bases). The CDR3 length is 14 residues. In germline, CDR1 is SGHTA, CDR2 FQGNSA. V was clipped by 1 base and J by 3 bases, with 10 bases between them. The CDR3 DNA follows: TGTGCCAGCAGCTTAGTTAAGGGGGTCTACGAGCAGTACTTC. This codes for CASSLVKGVYEQYF.

The CDR3 DNA sequence: TGTGCCAGCAGTTCCCGTAAGGGGTCCCAGCCCCAGCATTTT. As protein: CASSSRKGSQPQHF. V usage is TRBV7-8 and J usage is TRBJ1-5; D is possibly TRBD1 (5 bases). CDR1 and CDR2 from the germline V gene are SGHVS and FQNEAQ. Trimming cost V 6 bases and J 7 bases, with 16 bases left between them. The CDR3 sequence is 14 residues long.

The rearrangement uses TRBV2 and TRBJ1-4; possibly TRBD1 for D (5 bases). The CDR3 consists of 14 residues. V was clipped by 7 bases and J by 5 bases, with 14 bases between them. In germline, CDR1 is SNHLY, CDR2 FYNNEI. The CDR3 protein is CASIRGNLNEKLFF. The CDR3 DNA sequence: TGTGCCAGCATCCGGGGGAATTTAAATGAAAAACTGTTTTTT.

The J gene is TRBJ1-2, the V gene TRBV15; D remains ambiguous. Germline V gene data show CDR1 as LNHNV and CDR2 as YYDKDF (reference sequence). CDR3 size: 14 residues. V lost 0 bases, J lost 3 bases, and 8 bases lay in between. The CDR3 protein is CATSRDRADYGYTF. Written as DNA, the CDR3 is TGTGCCACCAGCAGAGATCGGGCAGACTATGGCTACACCTTC.

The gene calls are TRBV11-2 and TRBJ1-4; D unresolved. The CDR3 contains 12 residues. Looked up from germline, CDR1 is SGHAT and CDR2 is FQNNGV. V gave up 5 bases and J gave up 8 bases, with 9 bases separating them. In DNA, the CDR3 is TGTGCCAGCAGCCCTTTGAAGGAAAAACTGTTTTTT. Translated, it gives CASSPLKEKLFF.

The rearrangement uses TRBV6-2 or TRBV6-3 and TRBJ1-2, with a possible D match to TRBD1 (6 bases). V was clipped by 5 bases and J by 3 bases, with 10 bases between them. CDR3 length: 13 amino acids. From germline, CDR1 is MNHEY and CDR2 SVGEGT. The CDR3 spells CASSRGLDYGYTF. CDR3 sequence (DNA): TGTGCCAGCAGTAGGGGGTTGGACTATGGCTACACCTTC.

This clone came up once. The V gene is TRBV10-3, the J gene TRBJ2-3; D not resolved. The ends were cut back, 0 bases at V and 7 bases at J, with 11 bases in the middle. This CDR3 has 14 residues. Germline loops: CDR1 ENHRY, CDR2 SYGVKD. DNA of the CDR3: TGTGCCATCAGTGAGTCGCTCCCCCGATATACGCAGTATTTT. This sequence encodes CAISESLPRYTQYF.

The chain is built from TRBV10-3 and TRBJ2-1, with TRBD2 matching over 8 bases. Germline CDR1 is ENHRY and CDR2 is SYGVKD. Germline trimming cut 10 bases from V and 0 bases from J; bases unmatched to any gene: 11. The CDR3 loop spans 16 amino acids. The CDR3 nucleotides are TGTGCCACCCGCGCTAGCGGGTCGAGCTCCTACAATGAGCAGTTCTTC. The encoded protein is CATRASGSSSYNEQFF.